This T cell receptor (beta chain) was sequenced during a study of blood T cell repertoires in COVID-19 (dated by TCRdb to between 2020 and 2021). Study-level background: Samples covering the acute and convalescent phases of COVID-19 were provided by collaborators in the United States, Italy and Spain. The prospective study material was composed of cDNA or gDNA derived from T cells, B-cell-depleted T cells, or PBMCs. Subjects who had been exposed to COVID-19, were actively infected with it, or had recovered from it provided the deeply sampled blood TCRbeta repertoires that made up the dataset. The repertoires were released in a freely available public database meant as a resource for research on the immune response to SARS-CoV-2. Samples came from the ongoing ImmuneRACE study (first 160 participants) plus 1,254 subjects from 6 global collaborators. The sample metadata nearly always contained a de-identified subject ID, COVID-19 status, age in years and sex. Where available, HLA class I and class II types were obtained from metadata supplied by the sample provider rather than from assay-based typing.

Each collaborating institution followed its own protocols to collect whole blood in K2EDTA tubes. Collaborator samples were shipped for TCRbeta analysis as frozen whole blood, isolated PBMCs, or DNA extracted from either sample type. TCRbeta CDR3 regions were amplified from genomic DNA by means of the immunoSEQ Assay, a bias-controlled multiplex PCR. In the original analysis: The number of nucleated cells in each sample was estimated by amplification of reference gene primers within the assay. To quantify the absolute abundance of each unique TCRbeta CDR3 rearrangement, sequence reads were collapsed and filtered. For each sample, productive Simpson clonality was calculated as the square root of Simpson's diversity index over productive rearrangements. TCRdb obtained this table from immuneACCESS and retained in-frame rearrangements with V and J assigned. These tables miss some clones; where compared with another copy, unresolved V genes account for less than half of the shortfall, and the remainder is unexplained. D and trimming were read from the DNA, whereas the V and J calls and clone size are those reported in that table. The sample contains 50,000 to 55,000 clones, approximately 87% of them found a single time. Jointly, the top ten make up more than 3.5% of the sample.

The paper's findings and limits, for the study overall: Clinical and demographic metadata were provided uncurated, with the amount varying by source and participant.

A note on this clone: There is no known antigen for this receptor. Base qualities were left out, and no much larger clone turns up one base away.

This receptor was taken from a man aged 45-60 years with acute or convalescent COVID-19. What was sequenced was peripheral blood.

The CDR3 corresponds to CSVEDTGGFTEAFF. The nucleotide sequence reads TGCAGCGTTGAAGACACAGGGGGCTTCACTGAAGCTTTCTTT. The sequence is built from TRBV29-1 and TRBJ1-1, with 9 bases aligning to TRBD1. CDR1 and CDR2 are drawn from the germline V gene: SQVTM, ANQGSEA. V has 0 bases trimmed and J has 4 bases trimmed; junction bases matching no gene number 3. From the cysteine through the phenylalanine, the CDR3 covers 14 amino acids. The CDR3 DNA has 42 bases and is translated from base 1.